This T cell receptor (beta chain) was sequenced for a study of blood T cell repertoires in COVID-19. Study in general: The study drew acute and convalescent COVID-19 samples from the United States, Italy and Spain. T cells, B-cell-depleted T cells, or PBMCs supplied cDNA or gDNA.

This CDR3 is 14 amino acids long. Trimming shortened V by 2 bases and J by 3 bases, and 11 bases separated the two germline ends. Germline loops: CDR1 MDHEN, CDR2 SYDVKM. As originally analysed: Nucleated cell number was recorded as an estimate derived from reference gene primer amplification. Generated by immunoSEQ multiplex PCR, the TCRdb table keeps only in-frame clones and is missing some. D and trimming were read from the DNA, whereas the V and J calls and clone size are those reported in that table. Here the sample spans 100,000 to 150,000 clones, about 84% being singletons. The clonotype comes from a human donor in a cohort sampled during active COVID-19. Sequencing used peripheral blood. This rearrangement joins TRBV28 to TRBJ2-7, with a weak D call TRBD2 (6 bases). The DNA of the CDR3 is TGTGCCAGCAGTTTAGGAGGGAGTGTCTACGAGCAGTACTTC. Protein product: CASSLGGSVYEQYF.